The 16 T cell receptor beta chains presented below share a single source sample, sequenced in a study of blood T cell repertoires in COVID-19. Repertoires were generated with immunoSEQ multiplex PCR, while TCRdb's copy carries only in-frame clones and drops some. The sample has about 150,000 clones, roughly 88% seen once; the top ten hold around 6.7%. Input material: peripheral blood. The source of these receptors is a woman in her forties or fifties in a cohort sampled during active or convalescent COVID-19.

CDR3 loop: CASSLGQSSSYEQYF. In DNA form, the CDR3 reads TGTGCCAGCAGCTTAGGGCAGTCTAGCTCCTACGAGCAGTACTTC. This chain connects TRBV7-6 to TRBJ2-7; D is unclear. Germline V gene sequence: CDR1 SGHVS, CDR2 FNYEAQ. The CDR3 contains 15 residues. V was trimmed by 1 base and J by 0 bases, leaving 10 bases between them.

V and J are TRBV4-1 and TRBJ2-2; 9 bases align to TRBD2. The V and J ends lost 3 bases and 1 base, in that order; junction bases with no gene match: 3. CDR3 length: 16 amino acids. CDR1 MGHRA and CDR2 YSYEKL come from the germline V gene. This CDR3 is CASSQISGGNTGELFF. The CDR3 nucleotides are TGCGCCAGCAGCCAGATTAGCGGGGGGAACACCGGGGAGCTGTTTTTT.

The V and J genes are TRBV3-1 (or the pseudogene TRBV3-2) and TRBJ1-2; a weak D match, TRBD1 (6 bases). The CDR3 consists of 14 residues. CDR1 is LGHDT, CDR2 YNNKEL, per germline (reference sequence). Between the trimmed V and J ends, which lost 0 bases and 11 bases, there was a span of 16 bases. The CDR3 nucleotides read TGTGCCAGCAGCCAAGAAGGGGGGGGATGGGGATACACCTTC. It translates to CASSQEGGGWGYTF.

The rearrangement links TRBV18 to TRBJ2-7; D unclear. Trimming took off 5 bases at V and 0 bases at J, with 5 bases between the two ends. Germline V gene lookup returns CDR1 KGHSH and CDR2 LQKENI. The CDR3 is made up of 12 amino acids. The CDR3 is CASSSSSYEQYF. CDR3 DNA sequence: TGTGCCAGCTCATCGAGCTCCTACGAGCAGTACTTC. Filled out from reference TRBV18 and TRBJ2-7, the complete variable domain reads NAGVMQNPRHLVRRRGQEARLRCSPMKGHSHVYWYRQLPEEGLKFMVYLQKENIIDESGMPKERFSAEFPKEGPSILRIQQVVRGDSAAYFCASSSSSYEQYFGPGTRLTVT.

The CDR3 loop is CASNEPGQHNQPQHF. In DNA form, the CDR3 reads TGCGCCAGCAACGAACCGGGACAGCACAATCAGCCCCAGCATTTT. The chain recombines TRBV10-2 with TRBJ1-5; TRBD1 aligns across 7 bases. Trimming cost V 7 bases and J 3 bases; bases outside gene matches: 9. Germline V gene sequence: CDR1 WSHSY, CDR2 SAAADI. The CDR3 has 15 amino acids.

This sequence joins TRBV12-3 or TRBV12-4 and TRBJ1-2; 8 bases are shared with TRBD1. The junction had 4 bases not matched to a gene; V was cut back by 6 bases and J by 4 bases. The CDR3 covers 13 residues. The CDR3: CASSRDRGYGYTF. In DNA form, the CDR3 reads TGTGCCAGCAGCCGAGACAGGGGCTATGGCTACACCTTC.

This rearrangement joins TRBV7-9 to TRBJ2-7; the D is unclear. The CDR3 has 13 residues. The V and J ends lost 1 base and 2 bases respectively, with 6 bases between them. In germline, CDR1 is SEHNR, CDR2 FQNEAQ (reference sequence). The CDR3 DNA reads TGTGCCAGCAGCTTAGGAGGCCCCTACGAGCAGTACTTC. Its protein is CASSLGGPYEQYF. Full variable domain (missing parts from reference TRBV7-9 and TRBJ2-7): DTGVSQNPRHKITKRGQNVTFRCDPISEHNRLYWYRQTLGQGPEFLTYFQNEAQLEKSRLLSDRFSAERPKGSFSTLEIQRTEQGDSAMYLCASSLGGPYEQYFGPGTRLTVT.

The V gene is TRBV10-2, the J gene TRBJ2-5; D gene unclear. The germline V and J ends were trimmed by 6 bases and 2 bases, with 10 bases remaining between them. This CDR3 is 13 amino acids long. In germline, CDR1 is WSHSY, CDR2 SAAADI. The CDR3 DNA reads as TGCGCCAGCAGCCGGAGTAGGCAAGAGACCCAGTACTTC. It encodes CASSRSRQETQYF.

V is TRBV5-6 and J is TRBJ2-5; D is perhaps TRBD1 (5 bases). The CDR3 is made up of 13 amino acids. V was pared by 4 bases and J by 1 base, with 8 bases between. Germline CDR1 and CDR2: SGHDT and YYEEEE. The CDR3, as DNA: TGTGCCAGCAGCCCTCAGGGCCAAGAGACCCAGTACTTC. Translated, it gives CASSPQGQETQYF.

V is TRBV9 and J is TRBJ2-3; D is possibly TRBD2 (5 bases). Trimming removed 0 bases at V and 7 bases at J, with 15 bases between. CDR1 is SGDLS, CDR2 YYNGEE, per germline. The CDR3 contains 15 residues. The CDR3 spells CASSVVSSSGNTQYF. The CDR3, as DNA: TGTGCCAGCAGCGTAGTTTCTAGCAGTGGAAATACGCAGTATTTT.

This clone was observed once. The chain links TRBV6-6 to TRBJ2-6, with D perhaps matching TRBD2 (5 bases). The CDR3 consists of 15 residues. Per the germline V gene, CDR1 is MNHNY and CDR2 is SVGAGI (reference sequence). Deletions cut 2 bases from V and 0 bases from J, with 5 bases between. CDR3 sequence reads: CASSYGSSGANVLTF. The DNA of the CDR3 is TGTGCCAGCAGTTACGGGAGCTCTGGGGCCAACGTCCTGACTTTC.

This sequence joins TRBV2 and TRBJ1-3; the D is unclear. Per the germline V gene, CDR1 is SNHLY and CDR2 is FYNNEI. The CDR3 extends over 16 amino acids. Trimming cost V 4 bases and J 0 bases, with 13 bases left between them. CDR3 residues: CASSVVPGFSGNTIYF. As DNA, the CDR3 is TGTGCCAGCAGTGTAGTCCCGGGGTTCTCTGGAAACACCATATATTTT. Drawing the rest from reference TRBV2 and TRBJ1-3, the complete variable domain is EPEVTQTPSHQVTQMGQEVILRCVPISNHLYFYWYRQILGQKVEFLVSFYNNEISEKSEIFDDQFSVERPDGSNFTLKIRSTKLEDSAMYFCASSVVPGFSGNTIYFGEGSWLTVV.

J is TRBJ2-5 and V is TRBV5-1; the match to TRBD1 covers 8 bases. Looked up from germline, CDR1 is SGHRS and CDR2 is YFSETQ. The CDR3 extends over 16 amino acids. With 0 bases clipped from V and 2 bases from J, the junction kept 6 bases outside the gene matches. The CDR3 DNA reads TGCGCCAGCAGCTTGGGCGGGACAGGAAGACAAGAGACCCAGTACTTC. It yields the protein CASSLGGTGRQETQYF.

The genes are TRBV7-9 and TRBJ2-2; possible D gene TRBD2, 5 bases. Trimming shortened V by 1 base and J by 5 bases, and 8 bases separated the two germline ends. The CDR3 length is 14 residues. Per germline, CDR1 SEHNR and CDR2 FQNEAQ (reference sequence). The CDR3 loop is CASSLVGITGELFF. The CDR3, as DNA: TGTGCCAGCAGCTTAGTCGGGATTACCGGGGAGCTGTTTTTT. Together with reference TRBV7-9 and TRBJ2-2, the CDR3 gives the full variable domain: DTGVSQNPRHKITKRGQNVTFRCDPISEHNRLYWYRQTLGQGPEFLTYFQNEAQLEKSRLLSDRFSAERPKGSFSTLEIQRTEQGDSAMYLCASSLVGITGELFFGEGSRLTVL.

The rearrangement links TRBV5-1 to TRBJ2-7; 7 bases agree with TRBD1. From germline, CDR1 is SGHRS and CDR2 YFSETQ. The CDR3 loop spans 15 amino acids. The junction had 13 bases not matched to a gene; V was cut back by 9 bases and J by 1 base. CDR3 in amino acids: CATSPGQRISYEQYF. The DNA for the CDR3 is TGCGCCACCTCCCCGGGACAGAGAATTTCCTACGAGCAGTACTTC.

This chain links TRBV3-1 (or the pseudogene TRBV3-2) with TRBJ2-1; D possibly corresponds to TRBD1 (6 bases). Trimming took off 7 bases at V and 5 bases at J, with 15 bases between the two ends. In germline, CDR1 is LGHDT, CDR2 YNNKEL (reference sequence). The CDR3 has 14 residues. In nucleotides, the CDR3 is TGTGCCAGCACCGACGACCAGGGGCACAATGAGCAGTTCTTC. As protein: CASTDDQGHNEQFF.